This T cell receptor beta chain emerged from a study of T cell responses to AZD1222 COVID-19 vaccine (dated by TCRdb to the early 2020s). Turning to the overall study: TCR sequencing was performed for approximately 240 trial participants, of whom around 200 were given two doses of AZD1222 and some 25 were given two doses of MenACWY control vaccine. Trial participants were enrolled into age subgroups of 18-55, 56-69 and 70-plus years, which contained 148, 28 and 57 TCR-sequenced participants, respectively.

Overall study results and their limits: Reportedly, almost half of the unique spike-specific TCRs recognized epitopes lying outside the regions that are mutated in the B.1.351 and B.1.1.7 variants. Participants were mostly white British and included more females than males, and it was suggested by the authors that clonal diversity may have been underestimated. After two AZD1222 doses, spike-specific TCR breadth and depth were significantly higher than at day 0 and than in MenACWY recipients. Only five or six AZD1222 recipients were SARS-CoV-2 seropositive at baseline, limiting conclusions about previously exposed vaccinees. The whole spike protein was spanned by vaccine-associated CD4 TCRs, and dominant responses were seen in regions 160-218 and 743-854. The 56-69-year group was small, and its depth increase did not reach significance, likely because of low power. Because no day 14 peak-response samples were available, the repertoires could be characterized only after the peak T cell response.

The CDR3 has 16 amino acids, counting the end cysteine and phenylalanine. CDR3 DNA only is kept here, 48 bases in frame from base 1. V ends up 0 bases short and J 2 bases short, with an unmatched junction base count of 4. Looking up the germline V gene (reference sequence) yields CDR1 LGHDT and CDR2 YNNKEL. The time point label for this specimen denotes: about 28 days (+/-7) after the second vaccine dose. AZD1222 recipients whose second dose came at about 4 weeks and those whose second dose came at about 12 weeks were combined into one group, since spike-specific TCR depth and breadth did not differ between the two schedules. Vaccinee samples were obtained from the UK trials COV001 and COV002, which included a single-blind randomized controlled phase 2/3 trial of AZD1222 (ChAdOx1 nCoV-19) in healthy adults. Trial participant PBMC samples were collected at day 0 and day 28 after the second dose for TCRbeta chain sequencing.

About this clone: Its cognate antigen has yet to be identified. Base qualities are not recorded, but no much larger clone differs from it by a single base.

The CDR3 regions of human TCRbeta chains were analyzed by immunosequencing. Processing in the source paper ran as follows. Repertoire TCRs were matched against a reference library of SARS-CoV-2-specific TCRs generated with the MIRA antigen-specificity platform. Breadth was defined as the fraction of unique TCRs that were SARS-CoV-2-associated, and depth was defined as the fraction of total T cells that were SARS-CoV-2-associated. Using the MIRA data, every spike-specific TCR was mapped to the spike region that the TCR reacted to and assigned to either a CD4 or a CD8 class. Log10-transformed breadth and depth values were compared by one-way ANOVA with Sidak's multiple comparisons tests. TCRdb mirrors the immuneACCESS table, restricted to in-frame sequences. Some clones are absent from its copies; in checked studies, under half trace to an unresolved V gene, and the reason for the others is unknown. V and J calls and clone size are those listed in that table; D and trimming were worked out from the DNA. Across this sample there are about 120,000 clones, with about 92% seen only once. Approximately 5% of the sample comes from the top ten.

The sequencing here drew on peripheral blood, taken 28 days after the second AZD1222 dose. The clonotype was recovered from an adult who received the AZD1222 COVID-19 vaccine. The chain is assembled from TRBV3-1 (or the pseudogene TRBV3-2) and TRBJ2-7; TRBD2 aligns with 10 central bases. The CDR3 sequence is CASSQEERGGPYEQYF. The sequenced DNA: TGTGCCAGCAGCCAAGAGGAGCGGGGGGGCCCCTACGAGCAGTACTTC.